This is a list of T cell receptor beta chains from one sample in a study of control samples from healthy donors and cancer patients. Method: immunoSEQ multiplex PCR; TCRdb's copy keeps in-frame clones and lacks some. The repertoire holds roughly 200,000 clones, with 85% to 95% as singletons. Sequenced input: blood. These TCRs come from a middle-aged man in good health. Each CDR3 is given with its conserved first and last residue. The D gene is left open where the match is weak. A row's size may be missing; if present it is once, few, many or a size class.

v_call,j_call,clone_size,d_call,cdr3_nt,cdr3_aa
TRBV27,TRBJ2-3,.,TRBD1,TGTGCCAGCAGTACAGGGGCTAGCACAGATACGCAGTATTTT,CASSTGASTDTQYF
TRBV7-2,TRBJ2-7,.,TRBD1,TGTGCCAGCAGCTTAGCTGGGACAGGGACTCACGAGCAGTACTTC,CASSLAGTGTHEQYF
TRBV19,TRBJ1-1,.,.,TGTGCCAGTAGAGACGGCCTGAACACTGAAGCTTTCTTT,CASRDGLNTEAFF
TRBV28,TRBJ2-5,.,TRBD1,TGTGCCAGCAGTTCGAGGGGACAGGAAGAGACCCAGTACTTC,CASSSRGQEETQYF
TRBV18,TRBJ1-2,.,.,TGTGCCAGCTCACCAAGGTCAGGGGACTATGGCTACACCTTC,CASSPRSGDYGYTF
TRBV2,TRBJ2-1,.,TRBD2,TGTGCCAGCAGTGGAGGTAGCGGGGTCTCCTACAATGAGCAGTTCTTC,CASSGGSGVSYNEQFF
TRBV7-3,TRBJ1-1,.,.,TGTGCCAGCAGCTCCTCGGGGGGCTCATACACTGAGGCTTTCTTT,CASSSSGGSYTEAFF
TRBV5-1,TRBJ2-4,once,TRBD2,TGCGCCAGCAGCTTGGATGGCGCGGGGGGGCTAACCCTAAGCATTCAGTACTTC,CASSLDGAGGLTLSIQYF
TRBV6-5,TRBJ2-4,once,TRBD2,TGTGCCAGCAGTTCCCGATCGCGGGGGGCCAAAAACATTCAGTACTTC,CASSSRSRGAKNIQYF
TRBV7-9,TRBJ2-1,.,.,TGTGCCAGCAGCTTAGCGCGTTTGACGGAGGGTATTGGGGGGCAGTTCTTC,CASSLARLTEGIGGQFF
TRBV6-5,TRBJ2-2,.,TRBD2,TGTGCCAGCAGGATCCTGGGGGGGGCCGGGGAGCTGTTTTTT,CASRILGGAGELFF
TRBV4-3,TRBJ2-7,.,.,TGCGCCAGCAGCCAAGAGACGGCAGTTCCCTACGAGCAGTACTTC,CASSQETAVPYEQYF
TRBV6-6,TRBJ1-4,.,.,TGTGCCAGCTGGGGGGCCGCTAATGAAAAACTGTTTTTT,CASWGAANEKLFF
TRBV5-4,TRBJ1-1,.,TRBD1,TGTGCCAGCAGCTTGGCCCAGAACAGGGGCCCCAACACTGAAGCTTTCTTT,CASSLAQNRGPNTEAFF
TRBV7-9,TRBJ1-5,.,.,TGTGCCAGCAGCTTAGGGCGGGGCAGCTTAGAGCCCCAGCATTTT,CASSLGRGSLEPQHF
TRBV3-1/TRBV3-2,TRBJ1-3,.,.,TGTGCCAGCAGCCAGAACTCTGGAAACACCATATATTTT,CASSQNSGNTIYF
TRBV7-2,TRBJ1-2,.,.,TGTGCCAGCAGCCCCGCCGGGCGGCCATCCTATGGCTACACCTTC,CASSPAGRPSYGYTF
TRBV21-1,TRBJ1-5,.,.,TGTGCCAGCAGCGCGATCCTCAGGGGCGTCAATCAGCCCCAGCATTTT,CASSAILRGVNQPQHF
TRBV19,TRBJ1-1,.,.,TGTGCCAGTAGTATCTCCAGATTCACTGAAGCTTTCTTT,CASSISRFTEAFF
TRBV7-2,TRBJ1-1,.,.,TGTGCCAGCAGCTTTACCGGGACTCAGAACACTGAAGCTTTCTTT,CASSFTGTQNTEAFF
TRBV7-8,TRBJ1-5,.,.,TGTGCCAGCAGCCTTCTCCGGGGGGAGAAGGACAATCAGCCCCAGCATTTT,CASSLLRGEKDNQPQHF
TRBV19,TRBJ2-5,.,.,TGTGCCAGTAGTTCCAGGGGCTCCGAGGAGACCCAGTACTTC,CASSSRGSEETQYF
TRBV20-1,TRBJ1-1,once,.,TGCAGTGCTTCAAGGAACACTGAAGCTTTCTTT,CSASRNTEAFF
TRBV4-2,TRBJ2-4,once,TRBD2,TGTGCCAGCAGCCTAGGCATTGCGGGGGAAAAAAACATTCAGTACTTC,CASSLGIAGEKNIQYF
TRBV10-3,TRBJ2-3,.,TRBD2,TGTGCCATCAGGGATTGGACTAGCGGGGGGGGAGCAGATACGCAGTATTTT,CAIRDWTSGGGADTQYF
TRBV2,TRBJ1-1,.,.,TGTGCCGTTACAGGGAACACTGAAGCTTTCTTT,CAVTGNTEAFF
TRBV2,TRBJ1-1,.,.,TGTGCCAGCAGTGAAGAACAGGGCATGCGGACTGAAGCTTTCTTT,CASSEEQGMRTEAFF
TRBV7-2,TRBJ2-7,.,.,TGTGCCAGCAGCTTTGCAGGATTCTACGAGCAGTACTTC,CASSFAGFYEQYF
TRBV30,TRBJ2-7,.,TRBD1,TGTGCCTTAAAAAGACAGGGGACCTCCTACGAGCAGTACTTC,CALKRQGTSYEQYF
TRBV6-5,TRBJ2-1,.,.,TGTGCCAGCAGGACCCCTCAGAGTTATGGTGAGCAGTTCTTC,CASRTPQSYGEQFF
TRBV23-1,TRBJ2-1,.,.,TGCGCCAGCAGTCAATCGAAGACACCCCGCTACAATGAGCAGTTCTTC,CASSQSKTPRYNEQFF
TRBV18,TRBJ1-2,.,.,TGTGCCAGCTCACTCCCGACTTCAGTTCGCTATGGCTACACCTTC,CASSLPTSVRYGYTF
TRBV6-2/TRBV6-3,TRBJ1-6,.,.,TGTGCCAGCAGTTACTCGAATCAGAATAATTCACCCCTCCACTTT,CASSYSNQNNSPLHF
TRBV14,TRBJ2-3,.,TRBD1,TGTGCCAGCGCGAGGGACAGGGGGCCAGATACGCAGTATTTT,CASARDRGPDTQYF
TRBV28,TRBJ2-5,.,.,TGTGCCAGCAGTTTTGAAGGGGCCTCGGGAGAGACCCAGTACTTC,CASSFEGASGETQYF
TRBV27,TRBJ2-3,.,.,TGTGCCAGCAGTCGGACATCCAGCACAGATACGCAGTATTTT,CASSRTSSTDTQYF
TRBV18,TRBJ1-3,.,TRBD1,TGTGCCAGCTCACCAGGGACAGCGAGCTCTGGAAACACCATATATTTT,CASSPGTASSGNTIYF
TRBV5-6,TRBJ1-1,.,.,TGTGCCAGCAGCACCTTACAGGACCCGAACACTGAAGCTTTCTTT,CASSTLQDPNTEAFF
TRBV5-1,TRBJ2-5,.,.,TGCGCCAGCAGCAACCCCCAGGAGACCCAGTACTTC,CASSNPQETQYF
TRBV4-2,TRBJ1-2,.,TRBD1,TGTGCCAGCAGCCGACAGGGAAGCCCGACCGGCTACACCTTC,CASSRQGSPTGYTF
TRBV5-4,TRBJ2-5,.,TRBD1,TGTGCCAGCAGCTGGAACCCAGGGGGAAGGGAGACCCAGTACTTC,CASSWNPGGRETQYF
TRBV7-2,TRBJ1-3,.,.,TGTGCCAGCAGCAAGGAAAAGAGCTCTGGAAACACCATATATTTT,CASSKEKSSGNTIYF
TRBV29-1,TRBJ1-1,.,.,TGCAGCGCCCGGTCAGCTGAAGCTTTCTTT,CSARSAEAFF
TRBV10-3,TRBJ2-1,.,.,TGTGCCATCAGTGAGGGCAGGGAAAATGAGCAGTTCTTC,CAISEGRENEQFF
TRBV6-1,TRBJ1-1,.,.,TGTGCCAGCAGTGAAAACAAGAACACTGAAGCTTTCTTT,CASSENKNTEAFF
TRBV5-5,TRBJ1-4,.,.,TGTGCCAGCAGCTTGGAACCGGGAATAACTAATGAAAAACTGTTTTTT,CASSLEPGITNEKLFF
TRBV27,TRBJ1-2,once,TRBD1,TGTGCCAGCAGTCCGCGACCCCTGGGACAGGGAACAAATGGCTACACCTTC,CASSPRPLGQGTNGYTF
TRBV7-2,TRBJ2-7,.,.,TGTGCCAGCAGTTGGGACGGCTCCTACGAGCAGTACTTC,CASSWDGSYEQYF